Below, 27 T cell receptor beta chains from the same sample are listed, as sequenced in a study of glioma-infiltrating T cells. The iRepertoire nested amplicon-rescue multiplex PCR amplified TCR alpha and beta CDR3s from RNA. A single record per CDR3 protein comes from TCRdb applying MiXCR to the multiplex PCR reads. The sample carries under 200,000 distinct CDR3 sequences, around 40% recorded once. The specimen sequenced was glioma tissue, nonneoplastic brain tissue, or PBMCs (not recorded which). The receptor source for this set is a human donor with low-grade glioma or glioblastoma, undergoing nonglioma brain surgery, or in good health (not recorded which).

This clonotype was seen many times. This chain links TRBV27 with TRBJ2-1; D remains unclear. Looked up from germline, CDR1 is MNHEY and CDR2 is SMNVEV (reference sequence). V lost 9 bases, J lost 7 bases, and 10 bases lay in between. This CDR3 is 11 amino acids long. The CDR3 nucleotides read TGTGCCAGACAACGACCAAATGAGCAGTTCTTC. Its translation is CARQRPNEQFF.

The chain is built from TRBV7-2 and TRBJ2-7; 7 positions agree with TRBD2. Germline V gene lookup returns CDR1 SGHTA and CDR2 FQGNSA. This CDR3 spans 15 amino acids. Trimming at V came to 5 bases and at J to 2 bases, leaving 9 bases not matched to a gene. The CDR3 bases are TGTGCCAGCAGCCCTGGGCCTAGCGGAGCCTACGAGCAGTACTTC. Translation: CASSPGPSGAYEQYF.

In this sample, this clonotype turned up many times. The chain links TRBV25-1 to TRBJ2-3; possible D gene TRBD1, 6 bases. V was cut by 6 bases and J by 0 bases, with 19 bases left in between. The germline V gene has CDR1 MGHDK and CDR2 SYGVNS. The CDR3 length is 17 residues. The CDR3 sequence: CASRRGKTLPSTDTQYF. As DNA, the CDR3 is TGTGCCAGCAGGAGGGGGAAGACATTACCTAGCACAGATACGCAGTATTTT.

In its sample, this clonotype was seen many times. The chain recombines TRBV24-1 with TRBJ2-3; D tentatively fits TRBD1 or TRBD2 (5 bases each). The V end was cut by 9 bases, the J end by 2 bases, with 8 bases between. CDR3 length: 12 residues. The germline V gene encodes CDR1 KGHDR and CDR2 SFDVKD. In DNA form, the CDR3 reads TGTGCCACCGGGACCTTCACAGATACGCAGTATTTT. Encoded protein: CATGTFTDTQYF.

Only a few counts were recorded for this clonotype. The rearrangement uses TRBV19 and TRBJ1-5, with 10 positions matching TRBD1. The V segment lost 8 bases and the J segment 4 bases; nucleotides outside the gene matches: 14. CDR3 size: 17 residues. CDR1 is LNHDA and CDR2 is SQIVND in the germline V gene (reference sequence). CDR3 region: CASRRPGQGIANQPQHF. CDR3 coding DNA: TGTGCCAGTCGCCGTCCGGGACAGGGGATTGCAAATCAGCCCCAGCATTTT. Supplemented by reference TRBV19 and TRBJ1-5, the full variable domain reads DGGITQSPKYLFRKEGQNVTLSCEQNLNHDAMYWYRQDPGQGLRLIYYSQIVNDFQKGDIAEGYSVSREKKESFPLTVTSAQKNPTAFYLCASRRPGQGIANQPQHFGDGTRLSIL.

The table lists this clonotype with many counts. The chain carries TRBV2 and TRBJ1-5, with D tentatively TRBD1 (5 bases). Germline assignment: CDR1 SNHLY and CDR2 FYNNEI. The V and J ends lost 6 bases and 7 bases respectively, with 10 bases between them. This CDR3 has 12 amino acids. CDR3 in amino acids: CASRGEGQPQHF. CDR3 in DNA: TGTGCCAGCAGAGGGGAAGGACAGCCCCAGCATTTT.

Of note for this clonotype: A read error may be the cause here, since a much bigger clone is one base away. The V gene is TRBV24-1, the J gene TRBJ2-1; maybe TRBD1 (5 bases). This CDR3 is 14 amino acids long. The V gene's germline CDR1 is KGHDR and CDR2 SFDVKD. V was clipped by 3 bases and J by 10 bases, with 15 bases between them. The CDR3: CATSDPRQRQEQFF. The CDR3 DNA reads as TGTGCCACCAGTGATCCCAGACAGAGACAGGAGCAGTTCTTC.

This clonotype occurred many times. The gene calls are TRBV7-9 and TRBJ2-1; weak D call: TRBD1 (7 bases). There are 15 residues in the CDR3. V lost 1 base and J lost 5, with 12 bases in between. Germline lookup yields CDR1 SEHNR and CDR2 FQNEAQ (reference sequence). CDR3 nucleotides: TGTGCCAGCAGCTTAGATTCCAGGGGGGACAATGAGCAGTTCTTC. It is translated as CASSLDSRGDNEQFF.

This clonotype showed up many times. This chain connects TRBV6-1 to TRBJ1-5; a possible D gene is TRBD1 (5 bases). V was clipped by 6 bases and J by 6 bases, with 12 bases between them. The CDR3 runs 13 residues. Germline lookup yields CDR1 MNHNS and CDR2 SASEGT. CDR3 residues: CASRGGIGQPQHF. CDR3 coding DNA: TGTGCCAGCAGGGGGGGGATTGGTCAGCCCCAGCATTTT.

This chain links TRBV28 with TRBJ1-5; D may be TRBD1 (6 bases). The CDR3 has 16 residues. The V gene's germline CDR1 is MDHEN and CDR2 SYDVKM. Trimming left V 4 bases short and J 8 bases short, with 21 bases between. CDR3 nucleotide sequence: TGTGCCAGCAGTTCACACCTCGGGACACTTAATAAGCCCCAGCATTTT. This gives the protein CASSSHLGTLNKPQHF.

This clonotype was counted many times. V is TRBV24-1 and J is TRBJ2-1; D uncertain. Germline V CDR1 and CDR2: KGHDR, SFDVKD. This CDR3 comprises 12 residues. V gave up 4 bases and J gave up 9 bases, with 9 bases separating them. DNA for the CDR3: TGTGCCACCAGTGACTACCTTGGTGAGCAGTTCTTC. Translated, it gives CATSDYLGEQFF.

This chain links TRBV12-3 or TRBV12-4 with TRBJ2-1; D is possibly TRBD2 (5 bases). The CDR3 extends over 14 amino acids. V lost 1 base, J lost 7 bases, and 11 bases lay in between. This CDR3 is CASSLVLRGNEQFF. The CDR3 nucleotides read TGTGCCAGCAGTTTAGTCCTACGGGGAAATGAGCAGTTCTTC.

Details on this clonotype: With a much larger clone just one base away, this may be a read error. The rearrangement joins TRBV19 to TRBJ1-5; D gene unclear. CDR1 and CDR2 from the germline V gene are LNHDA and SQIVND (reference sequence). The CDR3 consists of 15 residues. For the CDR3, the DNA is TGTGCCAGTAGTATAGACAGGACGGGAAATCACCCCCAGCATTTT. Its translation is CASSIDRTGNHPQHF.

Turning to this clonotype: Just one base apart from a much larger clone, this may be a read error. J is TRBJ2-7 and V is TRBV3-1; D not certain. The CDR3 sequence is 12 residues long. The germline CDR1 and CDR2 sequences are LGHDT and YNNKEL (reference sequence). Trimming removed 0 bases from V and 8 bases from J, with 8 bases in between. The chain's CDR3 is CASSQEGTQQYF. As DNA, the CDR3 is TGTGCCAGCAGCCAAGAGGGCACGCAGCAGTACTTC.

This clonotype was seen ten or more times. The chain employs TRBV28 and TRBJ1-5; D ambiguous. V lost 4 bases and J lost 11, with 18 bases in between. Germline V gene data show CDR1 as MDHEN and CDR2 as SYDVKM. This CDR3 has 14 amino acids. CDR3 nucleotides: TGTGCCAGCAGTTCCGAGCGGGCCCTATCAGCCCAGCATTTT. Translation gives CASSSERALSAQHF.

In the case of this clonotype: With a much larger clone just one base away, this may be a read error. V and J are TRBV28 and TRBJ1-5, with 8 bases matching TRBD1. The CDR3 consists of 12 residues. In germline, CDR1 is MDHEN, CDR2 SYDVKM. Here the CDR3 reads CASRTGDQTQHF. The CDR3 DNA reads as TGTGCCAGCAGGACAGGGGATCAGACCCAGCATTTT.

This clonotype was seen just once. A read error may be the cause here, since a much bigger clone is one base away. The chain joins TRBV4-2 to TRBJ2-1; 8 bases fit TRBD2. The CDR3 contains 15 residues. The germline gives CDR1 LGHNA, CDR2 YNFKEQ. The CDR3 region is CASIQGLAGIDEQFF. In DNA form, the CDR3 reads TGTGCCAGCATCCAAGGTTTAGCGGGAATCGATGAGCAGTTCTTC.

Only a few counts were recorded for this clonotype. The gene calls are TRBV2 and TRBJ1-4, with D unclear. This CDR3 contains 15 residues. Germline V CDR1 and CDR2: SNHLY, FYNNEI. Trimming left V 2 bases short and J 5 bases short, with 12 bases between. CDR3 amino acids: CASSESSEGNEKLFF. DNA for the CDR3: TGTGCCAGCAGTGAATCGTCAGAAGGGAATGAAAAACTGTTTTTT.

This clonotype has a count of ten or more. The rearrangement links TRBV12-3 or TRBV12-4 to TRBJ2-1; D unclear. Trimming took 5 bases from V and 6 from J, leaving 14 bases between them. This CDR3 spans 14 amino acids. CDR3 protein: CASSLSNSPNEQFF. For the CDR3, the DNA is TGTGCCAGCAGTCTCTCCAATAGCCCCAATGAGCAGTTCTTC.

Points on this clonotype: Possible read error: a much larger clone is one base away. The chain recombines TRBV6-2 or TRBV6-3 with TRBJ2-2; 7 bases match TRBD2. Germline V CDR1 and CDR2: MNHEY, SVGEGT. This CDR3 is built from 14 residues. The chain's CDR3 is CGSCGSRDTGELFF. In nucleotides, the CDR3 is TGTGGCAGCTGCGGGAGTAGGGACACCGGGGAGCTGTTTTTT.

The chain joins TRBV6-6 to TRBJ1-2, with 7 bases aligning to TRBD1. Trimming removed 6 bases from V and 2 bases from J; junction bases left unmatched: 12. CDR1 and CDR2 from the germline V gene are MNHNY and SVGAGI (reference sequence). The CDR3 runs to 16 residues. CDR3: CASSQDLTGTNYGYTF. The CDR3 coding sequence is TGTGCCAGCAGCCAAGATTTGACAGGGACCAACTATGGCTACACCTTC.

The rearrangement uses TRBV19 and TRBJ2-1; 8 nucleotides line up with TRBD2. After removal of 5 bases from V and 11 bases from J, the junction contained 14 bases not matched to a gene. From germline, CDR1 is LNHDA and CDR2 SQIVND (reference sequence). CDR3 length equals 15 residues. The CDR3, as DNA: TGTGCCAGTAGTCTATTAGCGGGACGGGGGGATAAGCAGTTCTTC. This encodes CASSLLAGRGDKQFF.

This clonotype has a count of ten or more. The J gene is TRBJ2-1, the V gene TRBV20-1, with 14 bases fitting TRBD2. Germline V gives CDR1 DFQATT, CDR2 SNEGSKA (reference sequence). V dropped 4 bases and J dropped 7; count of bases not matched to a gene: 6. The CDR3 extends over 15 amino acids. CDR3 protein: CSATPGLAGVNEQFF. The DNA of the CDR3 is TGCAGTGCTACACCGGGACTAGCGGGAGTGAATGAGCAGTTCTTC.

The rearrangement links TRBV20-1 to TRBJ2-1; D may correspond to TRBD1 or TRBD2 (6 bases each). The CDR3 is 13 amino acids. CDR1 is DFQATT and CDR2 is SNEGSKA in the germline V gene (reference sequence). V shed 3 bases and J shed 8 bases, with 14 bases lying between them. CDR3 in DNA: TGCAGTGCTAGCGGAGGGGGAGTCGATGAGCAGTTCTTC. Its translation is CSASGGGVDEQFF.

A word on this clonotype: At one end, the junction sequence differs from germline, possibly due to a read error. The chain employs TRBV27 and TRBJ1-2; D remains unclear. The CDR3 is made up of 13 amino acids. The germline V gene has CDR1 MNHEY and CDR2 SMNVEV (reference sequence). In DNA, the CDR3 is TGTGCCAGCAGTTTGGCCATGGACTATTGCTACACCTTC. Amino acid sequence: CASSLAMDYCYTF.

This clonotype was seen ten or more times. The chain has TRBV20-1 and TRBJ1-6; D is uncertain. Trimming removed 3 bases at V and 9 bases at J, with 12 bases between. CDR1 is DFQATT and CDR2 is SNEGSKA in the germline V gene (reference sequence). The CDR3 sequence is 13 residues long. CDR3 coding DNA: TGCAGTGCTAGCGGCGCTGTTCCTTCACCCCTCCACTTT. This encodes CSASGAVPSPLHF.

Here the CDR3 reads CASSGVQETQYF. The CDR3 nucleotides are TGTGCCAGCAGCGGAGTTCAAGAGACCCAGTACTTC. The chain has TRBV4-2 and TRBJ2-5; no definite D call. The CDR3 loop spans 12 amino acids. Germline V gene sequence: CDR1 LGHNA, CDR2 YNFKEQ. The germline V and J ends were trimmed by 5 bases and 2 bases, with 6 bases remaining between them.